This T cell receptor (beta chain) stems from a study of T cell responses to AZD1222 COVID-19 vaccine. Whole-study results and caveats: Clonal diversity was possibly underestimated, and the donors were mostly white British, with more females. Rises in breadth and depth of Spike-specific TCRs came after two AZD1222 doses.

Sequenced by immunoSEQ multiplex PCR; TCRdb stores in-frame clones only, minus some. Here the sample spans 150,000 to 200,000 clones, about 92% being singletons. On this clone: The target antigen is unknown.

V was cut by 5 bases and J by 0 bases, with 10 bases left in between. Germline CDR1 is SGHNT and CDR2 is YYREEE (reference sequence). The CDR3 contains 14 residues. The clonotype comes from an adult in good health. The chain couples TRBV5-4 to TRBJ2-3; maybe TRBD1 (6 bases). This specimen was peripheral blood, taken on day 0 of AZD1222 vaccination. Here the CDR3 DNA reads TGTGCCAGCAGGGACAGACTGAGCACAGATACGCAGTATTTT. Encoded protein: CASRDRLSTDTQYF.